Below are 28 T cell receptor beta chains sequenced from a single sample in a study of cytomegalovirus exposure and HLA in healthy donors. Measured with immunoSEQ multiplex PCR; TCRdb has only the in-frame clones, and not every one. The profile covers fewer than 250,000 clones, with roughly 80% appearing a single time and 4.5% to 6% taken by the ten largest. The sample comprised PBMCs. Source of these receptors: a woman between 18 and 29 years old in good health and CMV-seronegative.

The V gene is TRBV2, the J gene TRBJ1-5; tentative D call: TRBD1 (6 bases). The CDR3 runs 13 residues. Trimming took off 5 bases at V and 6 bases at J, with 11 bases between the two ends. CDR1 is SNHLY, CDR2 FYNNEI, per germline. The CDR3 spells CASSLGAGQPQHF. For the CDR3, the DNA is TGTGCCAGCAGTTTGGGGGCGGGTCAGCCCCAGCATTTT.

This rearrangement joins TRBV5-1 to TRBJ2-7; TRBD1 aligns across 8 bases. J was trimmed by 0 bases and V by 4 bases; bases with no gene match: 6. Looked up from germline, CDR1 is SGHRS and CDR2 is YFSETQ. This CDR3 region has 15 residues. The CDR3 nucleotides are TGCGCCAGCAGCCGGGACAGGAATCCCTCCTACGAGCAGTACTTC. Translating it yields CASSRDRNPSYEQYF.

The V gene is TRBV5-4, the J gene TRBJ2-1; D might be TRBD1 (6 bases). The CDR3 contains 15 residues. Germline V gene sequence: CDR1 SGHNT, CDR2 YYREEE (reference sequence). V was trimmed by 1 base and J by 7 bases, leaving 15 bases between them. The CDR3: CASSLWAGVANEQFF. As DNA, the CDR3 is TGTGCCAGCAGCTTGTGGGCAGGGGTTGCAAATGAGCAGTTCTTC.

The rearrangement joins TRBV29-1 to TRBJ1-2, with D tentatively TRBD1 (5 bases). V gave up 6 bases and J gave up 5 bases, with 16 bases separating them. The CDR3 consists of 13 residues. The germline gives CDR1 SQVTM, CDR2 ANQGSEA. Here the CDR3 DNA reads TGCAGCGTAGGGGACGGTTCCCCGTATGGCTACACCTTC. Encoded protein: CSVGDGSPYGYTF.

V and J are TRBV5-1 and TRBJ1-1; TRBD1 aligns across 7 bases. Losses at the gene ends were 4 bases for V and 3 bases for J; bases not matched to a gene: 6. This CDR3 is built from 14 residues. CDR1 SGHRS and CDR2 YFSETQ come from the germline V gene. The CDR3 here is CASSMTGSDTEAFF. In DNA form, the CDR3 reads TGCGCCAGCAGCATGACAGGGTCGGACACTGAAGCTTTCTTT.

The chain links TRBV7-2 to TRBJ2-7; D gene unclear. The CDR3 sequence is 14 residues long. Germline V gives CDR1 SGHTA, CDR2 FQGNSA. Trimming took 5 bases from V and 4 from J, leaving 15 bases between them. The CDR3 region is CASSPRQRSYEQYF. For the CDR3, the DNA is TGTGCCAGCAGCCCCCGACAACGTTCGTACGAGCAGTACTTC.

The chain couples TRBV6-1 to TRBJ1-2; the D gene is possibly TRBD1 (5 bases). CDR1 is MNHNS and CDR2 is SASEGT in the germline V gene. Trimming pared 4 bases from V and 8 bases from J, leaving 17 bases between. This CDR3 comprises 14 residues. The CDR3 loop is CASSVEGSSVGYTF. CDR3 bases: TGTGCCAGCAGTGTAGAGGGGTCTTCCGTCGGCTACACCTTC.

This chain connects TRBV20-1 to TRBJ1-1; D not certain. The CDR3 is 11 residues long. Trimming removed 3 bases from V and 11 bases from J, with 13 bases in between. Germline V CDR1 and CDR2: DFQATT, SNEGSKA (reference sequence). The CDR3 DNA reads TGCAGTGCTAGCCGGCCGGCGGAGGCTTTCTTT. It specifies CSASRPAEAFF.

The chain uses TRBV29-1 and TRBJ2-1, with 9 bases fitting TRBD2. V shed 2 bases and J 8 bases; nucleotides not matched to a gene: 10. Looked up from germline, CDR1 is SQVTM and CDR2 is ANQGSEA. The CDR3 extends over 15 amino acids. Here the CDR3 DNA reads TGCAGCGTTGAACTGGCGGGAGGGCGGTTGGATGAGCAGTTCTTC. It specifies CSVELAGGRLDEQFF.

This clone was seen once. The V call is TRBV10-2, the J call TRBJ1-1, with 8 positions matching TRBD1. The CDR3 spans 14 residues. V dropped 8 bases and J dropped 13; count of bases not matched to a gene: 18. Per the germline V gene, CDR1 is WSHSY and CDR2 is SAAADI. The CDR3: CASSSGTGASAGFF. The CDR3 nucleotides read TGCGCCAGCTCCTCCGGGACAGGCGCCTCTGCGGGTTTCTTT.

The V call is TRBV6-6, the J call TRBJ1-4, with 10 bases fitting TRBD1. Germline V CDR1 and CDR2: MNHNY, SVGAGI (reference sequence). CDR3 size: 15 residues. The J segment lost 6 bases and the V segment lost 6 bases, leaving 7 bases of the junction unmatched. CDR3 bases: TGTGCCAGCAGACAACGGACAGGGGGGTATGAAAAACTGTTTTTT. This encodes CASRQRTGGYEKLFF.

The rearrangement links TRBV2 to TRBJ2-1; TRBD2 agrees at 8 bases. The CDR3 is 15 residues long. The V gene end was trimmed by 2 bases and the J gene end by 2 bases; junction bases not matched to a gene: 2. CDR1 and CDR2 from the germline V gene are SNHLY and FYNNEI. The CDR3 sequence: CASSELRGAYNEQFF. The CDR3 DNA sequence: TGTGCCAGCAGTGAATTGCGGGGGGCCTACAATGAGCAGTTCTTC.

The chain joins TRBV28 to TRBJ2-1; 9 positions match TRBD1. V was clipped by 5 bases and J by 5 bases; unmatched bases: 10. Looked up from germline, CDR1 is MDHEN and CDR2 is SYDVKM. This CDR3 is built from 16 residues. The CDR3 loop reads CASSRTGTGLHNEQFF. CDR3 nucleotide sequence: TGTGCCAGCAGTAGAACCGGGACAGGGTTACACAATGAGCAGTTCTTC.

J is TRBJ2-1 and V is TRBV25-1; no clear D. The CDR3 totals 13 residues. Per the germline V gene, CDR1 is MGHDK and CDR2 is SYGVNS. Trimming cost V 2 bases and J 8 bases, with 10 bases left between them. The DNA for the CDR3 is TGTGCCAGCAGTGAACACCGGGCTGATGAGCAGTTCTTC. Residues: CASSEHRADEQFF.

V is TRBV19 and J is TRBJ1-5; 8 bases agree with TRBD1. This CDR3 comprises 16 residues. Trimming cost V 5 bases and J 2 bases; bases outside gene matches: 8. Germline CDR1 reads LNHDA; CDR2 reads SQIVND (reference sequence). In DNA form, the CDR3 reads TGTGCCAGTAGTGCCGGGACAGGTAGGGGCAATCAGCCCCAGCATTTT. This codes for CASSAGTGRGNQPQHF.

This chain links TRBV9 with TRBJ2-1; D gene unclear. Germline V gene lookup returns CDR1 SGDLS and CDR2 YYNGEE. The V end was cut by 0 bases, the J end by 10 bases, with 11 bases between. The CDR3 has 13 amino acids. The CDR3 loop is CASSVGKGGEQFF. DNA for the CDR3: TGTGCCAGCAGCGTAGGCAAGGGTGGGGAGCAGTTCTTC.

In regard to this clone: Other nucleotide sequences in the sample specify the same CDR3. The rearrangement links TRBV20-1 to TRBJ2-5; no firm D call. Germline-derived CDR1 and CDR2 are DFQATT and SNEGSKA (reference sequence). This CDR3 region has 11 residues. Trimming left V 5 bases short and J 3 bases short, with 7 bases between. CDR3 bases: TGCAGTGCTGGACCGAAAGAGACCCAGTACTTC. Protein: CSAGPKETQYF.

The V call is TRBV19, the J call TRBJ2-1; 8 nucleotides agree with TRBD2. The J segment lost 14 bases and the V segment lost 4 bases, leaving 10 bases of the junction unmatched. This CDR3 has 13 residues. Germline CDR1 is LNHDA and CDR2 is SQIVND (reference sequence). DNA of the CDR3: TGTGCCAGTAGTAGACGGGAGGGTCTATTGAAGTTCTTC. It translates to CASSRREGLLKFF.

The chain links TRBV4-2 to TRBJ1-5, with TRBD1 matching 7 bases. The CDR3 loop spans 18 amino acids. V shed 0 bases, J shed 0 bases, and the junction held 8 bases outside the gene matches. Germline V gives CDR1 LGHNA, CDR2 YNFKEQ. The CDR3 region is CASSQDRGGQNSNQPQHF. Here the CDR3 DNA reads TGTGCCAGCAGCCAAGACAGAGGGGGACAGAATAGCAATCAGCCCCAGCATTTT.

This clone has just one count. J is TRBJ2-5 and V is TRBV4-2; possible D gene TRBD1, 6 bases. CDR1 LGHNA and CDR2 YNFKEQ come from the germline V gene. The CDR3 totals 14 residues. Between the trimmed V and J ends, which lost 0 bases and 4 bases, there was a span of 9 bases. The chain's CDR3 is CASSQDPGAETQYF. The CDR3, as DNA: TGTGCCAGCAGCCAAGATCCAGGGGCAGAGACCCAGTACTTC.

This chain connects TRBV29-1 to TRBJ2-2; D is tentatively TRBD1 or TRBD2 (6 bases each). Trimming took 6 bases from V and 7 from J, leaving 18 bases between them. Germline CDR1 is SQVTM and CDR2 is ANQGSEA. The CDR3 has 14 amino acids. As DNA, the CDR3 is TGCAGCGTCCAAACGGGGGCTCCGAGCGGGGAGCTGTTTTTT. It translates to CSVQTGAPSGELFF.

This clone was picked up one time. The chain uses TRBV7-3 and TRBJ2-1, with 10 nucleotides matching TRBD2. Germline-derived CDR1 and CDR2 are SGHTA and FQGTGA. The CDR3 is 18 amino acids. Trimming took 2 bases from V and 0 from J; bases not matched to a gene: 7. CDR3 nucleotide sequence: TGTGCCAGCAGCTTAGAGGCTAGCGGGGGCCCCTCCTACAATGAGCAGTTCTTC. Amino acid sequence: CASSLEASGGPSYNEQFF.

The genes are TRBV30 and TRBJ2-6; tentative D call: TRBD2 (5 bases). CDR1 is GTSNPN and CDR2 is SVGIG in the germline V gene (reference sequence). The CDR3 extends over 15 amino acids. V was cut by 8 bases and J by 0 bases, with 14 bases left in between. The CDR3 DNA reads as TGTGCCGGCCGGTACGGGAACTCTGGGGCCAACGTCCTGACTTTC. Protein: CAGRYGNSGANVLTF.

This sequence joins TRBV13 and TRBJ2-7; TRBD2 aligns across 11 bases. CDR1 is PRHDT, CDR2 FYEKMQ, per germline (reference sequence). V lost 3 bases to trimming and J lost 0 bases; unmatched junction nucleotides: 4. The CDR3 is 16 residues long. CDR3: CASSFSGTSGSYEQYF. The CDR3 bases are TGTGCCAGCAGCTTCTCCGGGACTAGCGGCTCCTACGAGCAGTACTTC.

The chain has TRBV2 and TRBJ1-1; no firm D call. Looked up from germline, CDR1 is SNHLY and CDR2 is FYNNEI. Trimming took off 6 bases at V and 8 bases at J, with 10 bases between the two ends. The CDR3 is made up of 11 amino acids. CDR3 amino acids: CASRAVKEAFF. The CDR3 DNA sequence: TGTGCCAGCAGGGCCGTTAAAGAAGCTTTCTTT.

This chain connects TRBV5-4 to TRBJ1-2; D is ambiguous. CDR1 and CDR2 from the germline V gene are SGHNT and YYREEE (reference sequence). V was pared by 0 bases and J by 0 bases, with 6 bases between. The CDR3 spans 14 residues. The CDR3 spells CASSLAEPNYGYTF. CDR3 coding DNA: TGTGCCAGCAGCTTGGCAGAGCCTAACTATGGCTACACCTTC.

The CDR3 region is CASSPRGLYGYTF. CDR3 sequence (DNA): TGTGCCAGCAGCCCCCGTGGCCTCTATGGCTACACCTTC. The chain carries TRBV11-2 and TRBJ1-2, with D uncertain. The CDR3 has 13 amino acids. Germline values: CDR1 SGHAT, CDR2 FQNNGV. Trimming stripped 5 bases from V and 4 bases from J, with 11 bases between.

The chain is built from TRBV9 and TRBJ2-7, with 8 bases matching TRBD1. This CDR3 has 15 amino acids. CDR1 and CDR2 from the germline V gene are SGDLS and YYNGEE. V lost 0 bases, J lost 4 bases, and 6 bases stayed unmatched. Here the CDR3 DNA reads TGTGCCAGCAGCGTAGGGACAGGGTATCTATACGAGCAGTACTTC. It yields the protein CASSVGTGYLYEQYF.